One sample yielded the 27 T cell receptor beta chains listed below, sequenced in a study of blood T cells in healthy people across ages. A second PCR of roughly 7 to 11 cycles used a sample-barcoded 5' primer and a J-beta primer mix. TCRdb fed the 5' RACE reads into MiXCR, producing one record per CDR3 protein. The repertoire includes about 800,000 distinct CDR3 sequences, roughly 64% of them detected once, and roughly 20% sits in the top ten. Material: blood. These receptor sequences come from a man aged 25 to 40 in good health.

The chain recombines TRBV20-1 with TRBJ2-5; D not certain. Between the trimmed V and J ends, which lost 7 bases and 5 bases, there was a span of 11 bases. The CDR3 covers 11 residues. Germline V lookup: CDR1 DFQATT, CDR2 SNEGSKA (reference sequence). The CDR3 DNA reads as TGCAGTGTGCAGCGCGCGGAGACCCAGTACTTC. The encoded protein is CSVQRAETQYF.

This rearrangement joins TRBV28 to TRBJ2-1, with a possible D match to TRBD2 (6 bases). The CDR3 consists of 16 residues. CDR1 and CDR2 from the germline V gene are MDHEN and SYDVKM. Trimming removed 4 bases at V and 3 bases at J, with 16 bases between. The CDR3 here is CASSWNGAGRYNEQFF. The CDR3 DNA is TGTGCCAGCAGTTGGAATGGCGCGGGACGCTACAATGAGCAGTTCTTC.

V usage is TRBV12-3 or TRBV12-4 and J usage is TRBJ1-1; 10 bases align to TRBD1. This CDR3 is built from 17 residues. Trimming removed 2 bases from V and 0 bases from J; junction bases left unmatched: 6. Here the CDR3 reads CASSLSGTGAMNTEAFF. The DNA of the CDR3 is TGTGCCAGCAGTTTATCGGGGACAGGGGCCATGAACACTGAAGCTTTCTTT.

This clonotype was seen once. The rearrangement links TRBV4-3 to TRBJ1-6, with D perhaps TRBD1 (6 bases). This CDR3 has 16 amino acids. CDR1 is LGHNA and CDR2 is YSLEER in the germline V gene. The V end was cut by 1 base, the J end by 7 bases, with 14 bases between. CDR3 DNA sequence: TGCGCCAGCAGCCAAGCCCGGACAGTTACGAATTCACCCCTCCACTTT. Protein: CASSQARTVTNSPLHF.

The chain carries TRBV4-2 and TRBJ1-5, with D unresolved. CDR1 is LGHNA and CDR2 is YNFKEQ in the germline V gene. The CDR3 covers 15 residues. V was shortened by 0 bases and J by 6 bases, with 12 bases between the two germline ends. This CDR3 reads CASSQDILGIQPQHF. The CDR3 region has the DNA TGTGCCAGCAGCCAAGATATATTGGGAATTCAGCCCCAGCATTTT.

This CDR3 reads CASSRTGQTYEQYF. The CDR3 DNA reads TGTGCCAGCAGCCGAACAGGCCAGACCTACGAGCAGTACTTC. The rearrangement links TRBV14 to TRBJ2-7; D possibly corresponds to TRBD1 (5 bases). CDR3 length equals 14 residues. V lost 4 bases, J lost 2 bases, and 12 bases lay in between. CDR1 and CDR2 from the germline V gene are SGHDN and FVKESK.

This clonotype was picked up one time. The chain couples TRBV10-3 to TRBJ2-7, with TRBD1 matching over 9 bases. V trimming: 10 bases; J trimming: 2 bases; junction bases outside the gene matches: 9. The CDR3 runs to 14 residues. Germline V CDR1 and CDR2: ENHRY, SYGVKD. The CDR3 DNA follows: TGTGCCACAAGGGGACAGGGAGCCACCTACGAGCAGTACTTC. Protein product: CATRGQGATYEQYF.

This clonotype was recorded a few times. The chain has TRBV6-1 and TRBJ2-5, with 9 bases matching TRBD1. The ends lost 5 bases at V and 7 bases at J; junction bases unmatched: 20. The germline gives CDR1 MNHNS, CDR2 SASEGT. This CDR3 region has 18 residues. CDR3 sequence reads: CASSPWTGDGPSQGTQYF. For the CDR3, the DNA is TGTGCCAGCAGTCCTTGGACAGGGGATGGGCCTAGCCAGGGGACCCAGTACTTC.

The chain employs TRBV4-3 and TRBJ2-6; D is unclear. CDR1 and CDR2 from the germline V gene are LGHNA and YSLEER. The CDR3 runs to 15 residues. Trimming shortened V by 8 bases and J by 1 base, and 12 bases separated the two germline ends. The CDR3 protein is CASRTSVSGANVLTF. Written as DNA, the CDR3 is TGCGCCAGCCGGACCAGTGTTTCTGGGGCCAACGTCCTGACTTTC.

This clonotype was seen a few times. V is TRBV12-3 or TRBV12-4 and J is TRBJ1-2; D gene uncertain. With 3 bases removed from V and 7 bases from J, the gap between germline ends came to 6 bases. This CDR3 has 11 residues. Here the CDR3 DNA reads TGTGCCAGCAGTTTGGGGTTTGGCTACACCTTC. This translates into CASSLGFGYTF.

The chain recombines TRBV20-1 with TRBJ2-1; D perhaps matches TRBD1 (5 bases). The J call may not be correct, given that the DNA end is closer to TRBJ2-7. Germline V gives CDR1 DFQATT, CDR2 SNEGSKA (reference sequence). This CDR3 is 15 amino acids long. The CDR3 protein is CSADGWGLLDNEQYF. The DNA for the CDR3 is TGCAGTGCAGACGGTTGGGGCCTCCTTGACAATGAGCAGTACTTC.

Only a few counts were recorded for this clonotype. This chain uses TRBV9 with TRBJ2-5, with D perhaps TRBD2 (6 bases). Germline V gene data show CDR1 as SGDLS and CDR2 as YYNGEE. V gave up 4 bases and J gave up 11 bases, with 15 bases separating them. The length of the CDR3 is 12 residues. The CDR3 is CASSPYGGVQYF. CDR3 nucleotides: TGTGCCAGCAGCCCCTACGGGGGAGTACAGTACTTC.

The CDR3 reads CASSLAHAGTGNEQYF. The DNA of the CDR3 is TGTGCCAGCAGCTTAGCGCATGCCGGGACAGGTAACGAGCAGTACTTC. The chain recombines TRBV7-2 with TRBJ2-7, with TRBD1 identical over 8 bases. There are 16 residues in the CDR3. Trimming took 0 bases from V and 5 from J; bases not matched to a gene: 9. Looked up from germline, CDR1 is SGHTA and CDR2 is FQGNSA.

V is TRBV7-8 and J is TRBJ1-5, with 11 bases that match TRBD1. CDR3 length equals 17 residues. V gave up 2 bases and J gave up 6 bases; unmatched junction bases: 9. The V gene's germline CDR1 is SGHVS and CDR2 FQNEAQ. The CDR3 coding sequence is TGTGCCAGCAGCTTAACGGGACAGGGGGTAGGCGGTCAGCCCCAGCATTTT. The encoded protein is CASSLTGQGVGGQPQHF. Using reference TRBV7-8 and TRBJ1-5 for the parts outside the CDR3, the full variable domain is GAGVSQSPRYKVAKRGQDVALRCDPISGHVSLFWYQQALGQGPEFLTYFQNEAQLDKSGLPSDRFFAERPEGSVSTLKIQRTQQEDSAVYLCASSLTGQGVGGQPQHFGDGTRLSIL.

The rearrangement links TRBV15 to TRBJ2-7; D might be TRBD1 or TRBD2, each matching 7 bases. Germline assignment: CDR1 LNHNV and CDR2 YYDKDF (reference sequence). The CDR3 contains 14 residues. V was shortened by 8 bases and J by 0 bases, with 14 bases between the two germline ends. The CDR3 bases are TGTGCCACCCGGGGGGACAGAGGCTCCTACGAGCAGTACTTC. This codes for CATRGDRGSYEQYF.

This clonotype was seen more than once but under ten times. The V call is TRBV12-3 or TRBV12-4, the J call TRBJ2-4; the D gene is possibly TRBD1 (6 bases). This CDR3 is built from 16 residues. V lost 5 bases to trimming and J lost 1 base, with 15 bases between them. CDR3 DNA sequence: TGTGCCAGCAGTAGCAGGGGAAAGGGGGCCAAAAACATTCAGTACTTC. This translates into CASSSRGKGAKNIQYF.

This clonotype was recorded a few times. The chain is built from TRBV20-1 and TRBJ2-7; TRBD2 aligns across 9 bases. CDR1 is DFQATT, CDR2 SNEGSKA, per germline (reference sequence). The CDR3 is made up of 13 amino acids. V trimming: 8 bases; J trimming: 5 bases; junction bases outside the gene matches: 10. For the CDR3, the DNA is TGCAGTTCAGGTAGCGGGGGTTGGGACGAGCAGTACTTC. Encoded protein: CSSGSGGWDEQYF.

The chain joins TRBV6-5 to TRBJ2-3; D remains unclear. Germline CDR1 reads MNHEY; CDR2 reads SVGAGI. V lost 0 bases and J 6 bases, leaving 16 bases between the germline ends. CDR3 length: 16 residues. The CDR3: CASSYSPSVETDTQYF. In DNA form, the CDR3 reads TGTGCCAGCAGTTACTCTCCCTCGGTGGAAACGGATACGCAGTATTTT.

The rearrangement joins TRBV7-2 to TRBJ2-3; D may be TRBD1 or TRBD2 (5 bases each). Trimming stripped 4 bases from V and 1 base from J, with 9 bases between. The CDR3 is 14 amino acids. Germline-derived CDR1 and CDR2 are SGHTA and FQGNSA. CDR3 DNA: TGTACCAGCAGCTCTATGGGGGGCACAGATACGCAGTATTTT. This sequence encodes CTSSSMGGTDTQYF.

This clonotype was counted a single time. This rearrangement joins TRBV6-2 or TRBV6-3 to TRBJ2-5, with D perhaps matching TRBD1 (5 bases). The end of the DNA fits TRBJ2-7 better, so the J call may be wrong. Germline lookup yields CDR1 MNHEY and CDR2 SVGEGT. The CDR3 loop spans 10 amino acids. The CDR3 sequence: CASGAHEQYF. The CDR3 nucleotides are TGTGCCAGCGGGGCACACGAGCAGTACTTC.

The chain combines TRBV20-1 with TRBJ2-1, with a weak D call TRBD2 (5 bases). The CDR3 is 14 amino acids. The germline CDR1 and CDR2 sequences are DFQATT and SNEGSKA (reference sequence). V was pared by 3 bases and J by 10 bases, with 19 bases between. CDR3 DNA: TGCAGTGCTAGGGAGGAATCCGTTCTACGGGAGCAGTTCTTC. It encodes CSAREESVLREQFF.

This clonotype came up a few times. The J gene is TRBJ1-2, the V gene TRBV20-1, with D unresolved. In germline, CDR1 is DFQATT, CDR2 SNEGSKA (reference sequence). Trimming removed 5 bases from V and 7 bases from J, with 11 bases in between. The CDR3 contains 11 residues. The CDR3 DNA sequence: TGCAGTGCTCGTGGTGCGGGTGGCTACACCTTC. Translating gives CSARGAGGYTF.

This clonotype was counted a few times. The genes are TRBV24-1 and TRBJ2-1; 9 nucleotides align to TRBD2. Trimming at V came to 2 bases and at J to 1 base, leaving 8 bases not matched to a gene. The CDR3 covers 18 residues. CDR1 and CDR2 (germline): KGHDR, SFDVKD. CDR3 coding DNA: TGTGCCACCAGTGATTCCTTACGGGGACTAGCATCCTACAATGAGCAGTTCTTC. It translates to CATSDSLRGLASYNEQFF.

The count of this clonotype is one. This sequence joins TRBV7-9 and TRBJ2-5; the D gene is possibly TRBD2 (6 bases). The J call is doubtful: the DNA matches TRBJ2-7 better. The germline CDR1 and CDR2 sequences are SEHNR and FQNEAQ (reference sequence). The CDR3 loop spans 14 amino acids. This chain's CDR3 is CASSPQMGGNEQYF. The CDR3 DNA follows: TGTGCCAGCAGCCCTCAAATGGGGGGAAACGAGCAGTACTTC.

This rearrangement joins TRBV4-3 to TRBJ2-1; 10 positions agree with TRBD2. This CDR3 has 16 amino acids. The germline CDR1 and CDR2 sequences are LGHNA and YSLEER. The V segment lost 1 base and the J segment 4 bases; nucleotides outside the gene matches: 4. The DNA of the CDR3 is TGCGCCAGCAGCCAAGCCCCTAGCGGGGGTTACAATGAGCAGTTCTTC. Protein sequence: CASSQAPSGGYNEQFF.

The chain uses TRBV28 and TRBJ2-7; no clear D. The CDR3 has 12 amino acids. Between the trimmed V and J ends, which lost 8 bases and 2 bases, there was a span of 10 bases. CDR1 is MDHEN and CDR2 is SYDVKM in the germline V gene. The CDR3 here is CASATRPYEQYF. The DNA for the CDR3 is TGTGCCAGCGCTACGCGGCCCTACGAGCAGTACTTC.

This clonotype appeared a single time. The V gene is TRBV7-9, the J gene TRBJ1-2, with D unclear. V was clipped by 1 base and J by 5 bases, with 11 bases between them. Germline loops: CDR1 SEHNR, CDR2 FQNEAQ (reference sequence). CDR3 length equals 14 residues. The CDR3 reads CASSLEADSYGYTF. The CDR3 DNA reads TGTGCCAGCAGCTTAGAGGCGGATTCGTATGGCTACACCTTC. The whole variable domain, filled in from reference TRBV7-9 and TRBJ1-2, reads DTGVSQNPRHKITKRGQNVTFRCDPISEHNRLYWYRQTLGQGPEFLTYFQNEAQLEKSRLLSDRFSAERPKGSFSTLEIQRTEQGDSAMYLCASSLEADSYGYTFGSGTRLTVV.